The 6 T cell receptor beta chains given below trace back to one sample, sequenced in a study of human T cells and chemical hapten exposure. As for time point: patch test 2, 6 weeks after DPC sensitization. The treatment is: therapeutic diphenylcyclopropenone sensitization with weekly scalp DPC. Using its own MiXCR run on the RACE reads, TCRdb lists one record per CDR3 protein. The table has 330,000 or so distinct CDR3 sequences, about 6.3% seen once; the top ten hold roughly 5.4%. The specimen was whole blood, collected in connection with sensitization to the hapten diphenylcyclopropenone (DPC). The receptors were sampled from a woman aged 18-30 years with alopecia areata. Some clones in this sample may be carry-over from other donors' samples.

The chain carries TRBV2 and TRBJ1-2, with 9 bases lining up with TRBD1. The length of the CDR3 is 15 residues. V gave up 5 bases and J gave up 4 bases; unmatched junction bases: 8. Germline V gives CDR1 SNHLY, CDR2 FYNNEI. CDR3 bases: TGTGCCAGCAGTCCGGGGACAGGGAAGAGCTATGGCTACACCTTC. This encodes CASSPGTGKSYGYTF.

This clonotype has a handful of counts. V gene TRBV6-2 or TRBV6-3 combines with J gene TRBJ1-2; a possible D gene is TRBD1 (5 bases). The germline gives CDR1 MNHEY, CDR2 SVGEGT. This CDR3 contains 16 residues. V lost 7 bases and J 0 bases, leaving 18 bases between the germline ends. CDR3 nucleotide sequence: TGTGCCAGCACCAAGGCCCAGGGCACAACTAACTATGGCTACACCTTC. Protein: CASTKAQGTTNYGYTF.

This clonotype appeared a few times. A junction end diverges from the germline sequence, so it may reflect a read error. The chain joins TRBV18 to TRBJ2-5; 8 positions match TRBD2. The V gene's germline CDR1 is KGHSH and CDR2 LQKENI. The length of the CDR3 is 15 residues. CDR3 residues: CASSQRLALTELLHF. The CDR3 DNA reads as TGTGCCAGCTCACAGCGACTAGCGTTGACAGAACTCTTACACTTC.

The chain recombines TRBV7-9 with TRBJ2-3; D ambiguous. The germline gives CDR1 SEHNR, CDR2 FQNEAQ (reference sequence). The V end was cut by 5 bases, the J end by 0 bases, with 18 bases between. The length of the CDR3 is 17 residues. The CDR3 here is CASSGLQKVASTDTQYF. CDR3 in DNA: TGTGCCAGCAGCGGTCTTCAGAAGGTGGCTAGCACAGATACGCAGTATTTT.

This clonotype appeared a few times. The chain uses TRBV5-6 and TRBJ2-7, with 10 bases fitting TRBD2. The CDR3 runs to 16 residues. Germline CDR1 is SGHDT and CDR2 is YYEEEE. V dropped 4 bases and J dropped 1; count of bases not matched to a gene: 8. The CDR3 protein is CASSRSGGAWSYEQYF. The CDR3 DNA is TGTGCCAGCAGCCGGAGCGGGGGGGCCTGGTCCTACGAGCAGTACTTC.

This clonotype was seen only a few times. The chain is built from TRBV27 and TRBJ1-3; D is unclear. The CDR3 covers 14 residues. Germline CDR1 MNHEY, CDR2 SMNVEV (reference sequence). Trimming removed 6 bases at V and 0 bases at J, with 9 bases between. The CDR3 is CASSQVSSGNTIYF. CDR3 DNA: TGTGCCAGCAGCCAAGTGAGCTCTGGAAACACCATATATTTT.